This TCR beta chain is drawn from a study of identical twins. Concerning this clonotype: What it binds is not known.

TCRdb ran MiXCR on the 5' RACE reads and lists one entry per CDR3 protein. The repertoire holds about 920,000 distinct CDR3 sequences, with about 12% as singletons. CDR1 SGHRS and CDR2 YFSETQ come from the germline V gene. V lost 6 bases and J 6 bases, leaving 22 bases between the germline ends. The CDR3 runs to 15 residues. Study findings and constraints: Twin pairs had excess sharing that was weaker in beta out-of-frame sequences.

The same data also went into a second study, on yellow fever vaccine responses in identical twins.

V usage is TRBV5-1 and J usage is TRBJ2-7; possibly TRBD1 or TRBD2 for D (6 bases each). The TCR was taken from a woman aged 18-29 years in good health. Material: PBMCs. Written as DNA, the CDR3 is TGCGCCAGCACAACCGGGGGAGACAGGAGGCGCGAGCAGTACTTC. Amino acid sequence: CASTTGGDRRREQYF.